The text below deals with one T cell receptor (beta chain). Its recognized antigen is unknown. Per-nucleotide qualities are absent, and no much larger clonotype sits a single base away. Healthy HIV-negative adults with no recently reported acute infections or vaccinations were included as donors. Every donor was a Caucasian adult residing in Nashville, Tennessee, USA. CD4+ T cells were enriched by magnetic negative selection; naive cells were then positively selected on CD45RA, and the negative fraction formed the memory subset. After blood collection by leukapheresis, PBMCs were isolated using Ficoll-Histopaque density gradient centrifugation and then cryopreserved in the vapor phase of liquid nitrogen. Analytical flow cytometry was used to check the purity and quantity of each magnetically sorted T cell population. Genomic DNA was isolated from every sorted fraction and measured by UV absorbance on a Nanodrop 2000c.

The V and J ends are trimmed by 6 bases and 0 bases, leaving 21 bases between them. The germline V gene yields SGHRS for CDR1 and YFSETQ for CDR2. From the cysteine through the phenylalanine, the CDR3 covers 18 amino acids. Only the CDR3 DNA stays, 54 bases, in frame from base 1. Using the deep immunoSEQ assay, TCR CDR3 regions were amplified from genomic DNA by multiplex PCR. Extracted genomic DNA from each cell subset was spread evenly across all wells of several immunoSEQ 96-well plates, with each plate serving as a replicate. For sorted subsets, about 210 ng of genomic DNA, equivalent to 25,000 to 30,000 T cell genomes, went into each replicate PCR. The purified libraries were quantified using a Qubit 3.0 fluorometer, sized with a Bioanalyzer 2100, and then quantified again using the KAPA Library Quantification kit. Every immunoSEQ 96-well plate was sequenced on a separate single-read 150-cycle Illumina NextSeq 550 flow cell. The paper's data handling went like this. The immunoSEQ output contained only junctional sequences without quality scores, so filtering could not match that applied to full-length reads. To assign V/J genes and CDR3, sequences were annotated using PyIR, a Python wrapper for IgBLAST v1.9, with IMGT germline references. Reads were removed for weak V/J assignments (E-value above 1e-6), missing CDR3, stop codons, out-of-frame junctions, or ambiguous translated residues. V3J clonotypes were defined as sequences sharing an identical inferred V gene, J gene, and CDR3 amino acid sequence. The percentage overlap between two repertoires was calculated by dividing the number of shared unique clonotypes by the size of the smaller repertoire. Three approaches were used to assess repertoire richness: RTK rarefaction, the Chao1 estimator, and Recon v2.1 estimates of unobserved clonotypes. For all TCRbeta clonotypes obtained by the gDNA method from a handful of donors, generation probabilities were computed with OLGA. Imported from immuneACCESS, the table was reduced by TCRdb to in-frame sequences with V and J called. These copies leave out some clones; in studies compared against another copy, an unresolved V gene accounts for under half, and the cause of the remainder is not known. The D gene and trimming were derived from the DNA, and the V and J assignments and clone size from that table. This sample is represented by some 1.1 million clones; roughly 77% of them were singletons. 0.89% of the sample belongs to the ten largest clones.

The entry originates in a study of shared clonotypes between healthy human individuals (dated by TCRdb to about 2020). Concerning the study at large: Three men and a couple of women, aged 18 to 49 years, made up the cohort. For each donor, three plates each were used for CD4 naive and CD4 memory, two plates were used for CD8 naive, and one plate was used for CD8 memory. Blood TCR repertoires of five healthy adults were deeply sequenced to estimate repertoire size and the extent of clonotype sharing between individuals. To increase sequencing depth and limit assay-specific biases, different laboratories used diverse techniques to prepare libraries and sequence TCR repertoires. Leukapheresis yielded between about 0.8 and 8.9 billion PBMCs per donor.

The paper's findings and limits, for the study overall: Sampling was restricted to blood, and TCR repertoires in tissues likely differ from the TCR repertoires found in blood. Sharing across several donors was observed for around 4.8% of naive CD4, about 4% of naive CD8, over 2% of memory CD4, and approximately 0.41% of memory CD8 clonotypes. Naive subsets generally had larger estimated clonotype richness than memory subsets did. Because the study included a small number of donors, the genetic and exposure-history diversity represented was limited. Compared with non-shared clonotypes, the clonotypes found in all four sorted-subset donors had higher generation probabilities. Pairwise subsampling led to the expectation that sequencing depth would affect the degree of clonotype sharing among donors. Incomplete sequencing was indicated by rarefaction of sorted-subset datasets, despite the large sequencing depth.

The clonotype comes from a man aged 18 to 30 in good health. Some clones in this sample may be carry-over from other donors' samples. The specimen sequenced was memory CD4+ T cells from PBMCs. The intended sense of this specimen's cell subset or site label: CD45RA-negative fraction. In this chain, TRBV5-1 is recombined with TRBJ2-2, with a weak D call of TRBD2 (5 bases match). The sequence in DNA is TGCGCCAGCAACACCGGACTGTACTGGGAAACGAACACCGGGGAGCTGTTTTTT. Its protein is CASNTGLYWETNTGELFF.